The 4 T cell receptor beta chains presented below share a single source sample, sequenced in a study of T cell repertoires in cytomegalovirus infection. TCRdb used MiXCR to reprocess the reads, holding one entry per CDR3 protein. The sample shows fewer than 70,000 distinct CDR3 sequences, about 26% of them seen only once. No antigen has been assigned to these receptors. Here the sequenced sample was CD8+ T cells from cultured PBMCs, taken from culture after CMV antigen stimulation. These receptors all come from a human donor in good health (CMV status not recorded). Some clones in this sample may be carry-over from other donors' samples.

V is TRBV4-3 and J is TRBJ2-3; TRBD1 might be the D (6 bases). The CDR3 totals 17 residues. CDR1 is LGHNA, CDR2 YSLEER, per germline. Trimming took off 1 base at V and 3 bases at J, with 17 bases between the two ends. The CDR3 reads CASSQVPRGSGTDTQYF. Here the CDR3 DNA reads TGCGCCAGCAGCCAAGTTCCTAGGGGGTCAGGGACAGATACGCAGTATTTT.

This clonotype was detected ten times or more. This sequence joins TRBV6-5 and TRBJ2-1; TRBD2 matches at 10 bases. Germline CDR1 is MNHEY and CDR2 is SVGAGI. J gave up 5 bases and V 7 bases, and 8 bases lay outside the gene matches. This CDR3 comprises 15 residues. CDR3 loop: CASTPGTSANNEQFF. CDR3 DNA: TGTGCCAGCACCCCAGGGACTAGCGCAAACAATGAGCAGTTCTTC.

This chain links TRBV30 with TRBJ1-5; TRBD1 is a possible D gene (5 bases). Per the germline V gene, CDR1 is GTSNPN and CDR2 is SVGIG (reference sequence). Trimming took 2 bases from V and 9 from J, leaving 17 bases between them. CDR3 length: 14 amino acids. This CDR3 is CAWSLSSGEWPQHF. CDR3 in DNA: TGTGCCTGGAGTCTATCTTCGGGGGAATGGCCCCAGCATTTT. Full variable domain (missing parts from reference TRBV30 and TRBJ1-5): SQTIHQWPATLVQPVGSPLSLECTVEGTSNPNLYWYRQAAGRGLQLLFYSVGIGQISSEVPQNLSASRPQDRQFILSSKKLLLSDSGFYLCAWSLSSGEWPQHFGDGTRLSIL.

The chain is built from TRBV27 and TRBJ2-3, with D hard to call. V was trimmed by 4 bases and J by 3 bases, leaving 8 bases between them. Germline V gives CDR1 MNHEY, CDR2 SMNVEV (reference sequence). The CDR3 covers 13 residues. This CDR3 is CASSSGLTDTQYF. CDR3 DNA sequence: TGTGCCAGCAGTTCTGGTCTAACAGATACGCAGTATTTT.